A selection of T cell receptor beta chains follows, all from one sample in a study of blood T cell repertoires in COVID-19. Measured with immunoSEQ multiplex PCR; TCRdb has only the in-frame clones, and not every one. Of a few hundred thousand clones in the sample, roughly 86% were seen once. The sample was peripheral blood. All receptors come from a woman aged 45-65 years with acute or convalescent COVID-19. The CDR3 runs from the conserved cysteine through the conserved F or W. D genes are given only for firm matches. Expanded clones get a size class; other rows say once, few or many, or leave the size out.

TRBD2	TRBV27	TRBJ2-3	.	CASSFRGLAGSTDTQYF	TGTGCCAGCAGTTTTCGTGGGCTAGCGGGGTCCACAGATACGCAGTATTTT
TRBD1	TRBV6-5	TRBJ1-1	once	CASSYTTGMNTEAFF	TGTGCCAGCAGTTACACGACAGGGATGAACACTGAAGCTTTCTTT
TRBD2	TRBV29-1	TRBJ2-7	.	CSVEVASSGSGEQYF	TGCAGCGTTGAAGTTGCCTCTAGCGGGAGCGGCGAGCAGTACTTC
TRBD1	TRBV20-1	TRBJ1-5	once	CSATSGTGVHF	TGCAGTGCGACCTCCGGGACAGGGGTGCATTTT
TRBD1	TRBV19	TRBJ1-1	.	CASSPWTGTYEAFF	TGTGCCAGTAGCCCATGGACAGGGACTTACGAAGCTTTCTTT
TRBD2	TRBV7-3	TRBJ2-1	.	CASSPTGTSFNEQFF	TGTGCCAGCAGCCCTACCGGGACTAGTTTCAATGAGCAGTTCTTC
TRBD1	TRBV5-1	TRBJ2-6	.	CASSLGTGGAAGANVLTF	TGCGCCAGCAGCTTGGGGACAGGGGGCGCGGCAGGGGCCAACGTCCTGACTTTC
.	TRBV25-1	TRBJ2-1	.	CASSYQGGYNEQFF	TGTGCCAGCAGTTACCAGGGGGGTTACAATGAGCAGTTCTTC
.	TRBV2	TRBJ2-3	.	CASSPGKRTTDTQYF	TGTGCCAGCAGTCCAGGGAAAAGGACGACAGATACGCAGTATTTT
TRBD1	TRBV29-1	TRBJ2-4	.	CSVFPRDSKNIQYF	TGCAGCGTATTTCCCCGGGACAGCAAAAACATTCAGTACTTC
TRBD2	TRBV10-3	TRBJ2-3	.	CAIREGRTDTQYF	TGTGCCATCCGGGAGGGCCGTACAGATACGCAGTATTTT
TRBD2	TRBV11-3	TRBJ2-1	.	CASSPQLGSGRDNEQFF	TGTGCCAGCAGCCCCCAGTTAGGTAGCGGGAGGGACAATGAGCAGTTCTTC
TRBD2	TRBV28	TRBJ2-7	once	CASTPLRSGKDYEQYF	TGTGCCAGCACCCCTTTGAGGAGCGGGAAAGACTACGAGCAGTACTTC
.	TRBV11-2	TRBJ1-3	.	CASSIRQLSGNTIYF	TGTGCCAGCAGCATCAGACAGCTCTCTGGAAACACCATATATTTT
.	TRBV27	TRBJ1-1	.	CASSLPDTVEAFF	TGTGCCAGCAGCTTGCCCGACACCGTTGAAGCTTTCTTT
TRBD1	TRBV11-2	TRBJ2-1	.	CASSHWDRVYNEQFF	TGTGCCAGCAGCCACTGGGACAGGGTTTACAATGAGCAGTTCTTC
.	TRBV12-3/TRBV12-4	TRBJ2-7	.	CASSQGSGYEQYF	TGTGCCAGCAGTCAGGGAAGTGGCTACGAGCAGTACTTC
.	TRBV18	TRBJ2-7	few	CASSPGGTSSYEQYF	TGTGCCAGCTCTCCGGGCGGGACCAGCTCCTACGAGCAGTACTTC
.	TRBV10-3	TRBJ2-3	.	CAISGTTSGSLTGTQYF	TGTGCCATCAGTGGGACCACTAGTGGCTCTCTCACGGGTACGCAGTATTTT
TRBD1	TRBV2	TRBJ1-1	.	CASTRQGSETEAFF	TGTGCCAGCACCCGACAGGGAAGCGAAACTGAAGCTTTCTTT
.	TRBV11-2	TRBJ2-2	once	CASSLVAGELFF	TGTGCCAGCAGCTTAGTAGCCGGGGAGCTGTTTTTT
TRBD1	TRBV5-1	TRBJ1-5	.	CASSVGTVSNQPQHF	TGCGCCAGCAGCGTCGGGACAGTTAGCAATCAGCCCCAGCATTTT
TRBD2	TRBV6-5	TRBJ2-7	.	CASEASGIYEQYF	TGTGCCAGCGAGGCTAGCGGGATATACGAGCAGTACTTC
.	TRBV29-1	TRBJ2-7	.	CSVGQGLVSEQYF	TGCAGCGTTGGACAGGGACTTGTTTCCGAGCAGTACTTC
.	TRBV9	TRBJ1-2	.	CASSVASNYGYTF	TGTGCCAGCAGCGTGGCTTCTAACTATGGCTACACCTTC
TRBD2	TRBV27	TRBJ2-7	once	CASSLGAGAPTLYEQYF	TGTGCCAGCAGTTTAGGAGCGGGAGCGCCGACTTTATACGAGCAGTACTTC
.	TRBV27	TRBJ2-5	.	CVKVSGLYYQETQYF	TGTGTCAAAGTATCCGGACTATACTACCAAGAGACCCAGTACTTC
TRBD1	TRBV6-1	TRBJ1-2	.	CASSEGWDSPNYGYTF	TGTGCCAGCAGTGAAGGGTGGGACAGCCCTAACTATGGCTACACCTTC
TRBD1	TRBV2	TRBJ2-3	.	CASIVGQGTDTQYF	TGTGCCAGCATAGTGGGACAGGGCACAGATACGCAGTATTTT
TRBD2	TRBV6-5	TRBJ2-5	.	CATPGLAGIETQYF	TGTGCCACACCGGGACTAGCGGGAATCGAGACCCAGTACTTC
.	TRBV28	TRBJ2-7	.	CASRDFTYEQYF	TGTGCCAGCAGAGACTTCACCTACGAGCAGTACTTC
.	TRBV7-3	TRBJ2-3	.	CASSFNGGTDTQYF	TGTGCCAGCAGCTTCAACGGGGGCACAGATACGCAGTATTTT
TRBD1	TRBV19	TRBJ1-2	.	CASSSDRGTYGYTF	TGTGCCAGTAGTTCTGACAGGGGGACCTATGGCTACACCTTC
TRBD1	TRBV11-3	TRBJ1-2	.	CASSLERTGRRGYGYTF	TGTGCCAGCAGCTTAGAGAGGACAGGCCGGCGGGGCTATGGCTACACCTTC
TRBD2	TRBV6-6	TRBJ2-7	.	CASSYGLAGMGEQYF	TGTGCCAGCAGTTACGGACTAGCGGGAATGGGTGAGCAGTACTTC
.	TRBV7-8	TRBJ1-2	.	CASSLGSNRLRGYTF	TGTGCCAGCAGCTTAGGTTCGAACAGGCTCCGCGGCTACACCTTC
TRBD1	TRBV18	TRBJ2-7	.	CASSPLGQEPSYEQYF	TGTGCCAGCTCACCACTGGGACAGGAGCCCTCCTACGAGCAGTACTTC
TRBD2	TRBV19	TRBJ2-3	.	CASSQGLAGRERRQYF	TGTGCCAGTAGTCAAGGACTAGCGGGGCGCGAGAGGAGGCAGTATTTT
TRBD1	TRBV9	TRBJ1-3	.	CASSLQGSGNTIYF	TGTGCCAGCAGCCTACAGGGGTCGGGAAACACCATATATTTT
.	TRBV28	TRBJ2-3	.	CASSPDSRTDTQYF	TGTGCCAGCAGTCCGGACAGTCGCACAGATACGCAGTATTTT